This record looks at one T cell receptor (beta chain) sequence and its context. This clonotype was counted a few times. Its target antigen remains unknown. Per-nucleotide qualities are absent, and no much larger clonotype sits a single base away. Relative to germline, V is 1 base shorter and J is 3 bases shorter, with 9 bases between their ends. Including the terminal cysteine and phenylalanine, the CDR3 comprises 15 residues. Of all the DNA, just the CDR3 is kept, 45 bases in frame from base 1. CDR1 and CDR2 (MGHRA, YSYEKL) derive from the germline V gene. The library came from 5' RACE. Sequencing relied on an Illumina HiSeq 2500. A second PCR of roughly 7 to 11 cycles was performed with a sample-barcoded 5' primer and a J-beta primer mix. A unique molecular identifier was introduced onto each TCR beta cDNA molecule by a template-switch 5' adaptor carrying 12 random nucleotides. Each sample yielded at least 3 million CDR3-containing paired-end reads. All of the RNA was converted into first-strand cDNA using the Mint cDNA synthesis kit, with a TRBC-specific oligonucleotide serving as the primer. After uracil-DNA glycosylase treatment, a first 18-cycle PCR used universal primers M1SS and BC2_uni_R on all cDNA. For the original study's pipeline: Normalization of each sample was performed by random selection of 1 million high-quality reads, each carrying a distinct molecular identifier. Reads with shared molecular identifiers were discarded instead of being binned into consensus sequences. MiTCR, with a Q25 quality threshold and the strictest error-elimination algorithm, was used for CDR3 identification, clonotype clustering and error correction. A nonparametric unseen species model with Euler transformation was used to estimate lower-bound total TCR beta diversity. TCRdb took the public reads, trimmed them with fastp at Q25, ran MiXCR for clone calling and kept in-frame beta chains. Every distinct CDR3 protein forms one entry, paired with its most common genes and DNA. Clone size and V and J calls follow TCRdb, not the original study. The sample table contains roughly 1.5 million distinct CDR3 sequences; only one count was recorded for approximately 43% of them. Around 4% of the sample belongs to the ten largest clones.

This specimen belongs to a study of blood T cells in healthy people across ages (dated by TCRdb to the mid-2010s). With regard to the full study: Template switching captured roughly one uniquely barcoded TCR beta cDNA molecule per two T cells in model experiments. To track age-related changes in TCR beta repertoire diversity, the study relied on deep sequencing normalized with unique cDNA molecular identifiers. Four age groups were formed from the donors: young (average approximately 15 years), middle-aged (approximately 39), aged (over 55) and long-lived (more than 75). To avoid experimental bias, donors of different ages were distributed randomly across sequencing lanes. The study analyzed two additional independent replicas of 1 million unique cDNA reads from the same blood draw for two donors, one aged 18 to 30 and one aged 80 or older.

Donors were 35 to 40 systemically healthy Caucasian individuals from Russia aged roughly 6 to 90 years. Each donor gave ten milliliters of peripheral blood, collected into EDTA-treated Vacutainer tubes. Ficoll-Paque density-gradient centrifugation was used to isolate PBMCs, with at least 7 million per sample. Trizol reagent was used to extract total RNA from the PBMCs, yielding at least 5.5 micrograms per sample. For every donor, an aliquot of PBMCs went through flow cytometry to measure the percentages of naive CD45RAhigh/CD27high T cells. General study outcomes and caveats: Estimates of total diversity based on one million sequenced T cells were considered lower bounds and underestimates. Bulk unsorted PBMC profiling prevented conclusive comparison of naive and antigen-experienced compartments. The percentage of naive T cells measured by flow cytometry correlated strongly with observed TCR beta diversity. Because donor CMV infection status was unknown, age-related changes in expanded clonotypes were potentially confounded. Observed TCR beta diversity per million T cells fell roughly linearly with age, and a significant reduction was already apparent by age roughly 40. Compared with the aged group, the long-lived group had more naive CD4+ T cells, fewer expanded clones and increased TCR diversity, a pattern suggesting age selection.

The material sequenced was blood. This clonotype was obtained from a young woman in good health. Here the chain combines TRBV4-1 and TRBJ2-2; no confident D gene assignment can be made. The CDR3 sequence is CASSQADPHTGELFF. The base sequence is TGCGCCAGCAGCCAAGCTGACCCACACACCGGGGAGCTGTTTTTT.